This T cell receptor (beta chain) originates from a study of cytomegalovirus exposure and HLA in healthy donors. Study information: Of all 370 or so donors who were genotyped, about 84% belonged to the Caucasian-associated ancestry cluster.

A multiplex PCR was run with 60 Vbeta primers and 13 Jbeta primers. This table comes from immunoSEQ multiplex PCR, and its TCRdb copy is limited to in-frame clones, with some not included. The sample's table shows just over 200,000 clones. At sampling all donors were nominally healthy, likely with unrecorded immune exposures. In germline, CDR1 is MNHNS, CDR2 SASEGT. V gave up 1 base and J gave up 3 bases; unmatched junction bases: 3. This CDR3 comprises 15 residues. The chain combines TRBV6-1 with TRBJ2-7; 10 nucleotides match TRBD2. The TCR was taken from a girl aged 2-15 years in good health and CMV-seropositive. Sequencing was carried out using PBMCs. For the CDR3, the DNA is TGTGCCAGCAGTGAAGTCTCTAGCGGGAGCTACGAGCAGTACTTC. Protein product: CASSEVSSGSYEQYF.